This section outlines one T cell receptor (beta chain) sequence together with its context. What it binds is unknown. This sample was included in a study of CD8 T cells in Susac syndrome. Overall study: When blood was collected, patients with Susac syndrome were therapy-naive, were taking corticosteroids, or were receiving intravenous immunoglobulin alone. Study findings and constraints: The number of individuals included in the study's TCR sequencing and HLA analysis was acknowledged as relatively small.

RNA amounts of about 0.45 to 1 ug underwent reverse transcription with random hexamers. A multiplex approach, immunoSEQ multiplex PCR, amplified TCR beta CDR3 across 54 Vbeta and 13 Jbeta. TCRdb itself ran the immunoSEQ multiplex PCR reads through MiXCR, one entry per CDR3 protein. The sample lists about 180,000 distinct CDR3 sequences, 94% seen once, with 0.12% in the top ten. The trim removed 3 bases at V and 1 base at J, leaving 2 bases unmatched. This CDR3 contains 15 residues. Germline loops: CDR1 SNHLY, CDR2 FYNNEI. The diagnostic criteria were recently defined, and patients with Susac syndrome met them for definite or probable disease.

The TCR originated in a human donor with Susac syndrome. The gene calls are TRBV2 and TRBJ1-5; 8 positions agree with TRBD1. The sequenced sample consisted of CD4+ T cells from PBMCs. CDR3 sequence: CASSDQGASNQPQHF. CDR3 sequence (DNA): TGTGCCAGCAGTGATCAGGGGGCGAGCAATCAGCCCCAGCATTTT.